This TCR beta chain is drawn from a study of blood T cell repertoires in COVID-19. Study as a whole: Collection of acute and convalescent COVID-19 samples took place in the United States, Italy and Spain. T cells, B-cell-depleted T cells, or PBMCs supplied cDNA or gDNA.

Germline assignment: CDR1 SGHTA and CDR2 FQGNSA. The CDR3 runs to 13 residues. The V gene lost 3 bases and the J gene lost 1 base, with 6 bases spanning the gap. On this clone: This sample also contains other DNA sequences that code for the same CDR3.

Sequenced by immunoSEQ multiplex PCR; TCRdb stores in-frame clones only, minus some. The sample holds over 60,000 clones, less than 95% seen once. Those enrolled in Seattle joined during active infection and were followed longitudinally afterward. This sequence joins TRBV7-2 and TRBJ1-1; maybe TRBD1 (5 bases). The source is a man between 50 and 59 years old with COVID-19, enrolled during active disease. The sequenced material came from peripheral blood. CDR3 loop: CASSLTENTEAFF. The CDR3 DNA follows: TGTGCCAGCAGCTTGACAGAGAACACTGAAGCTTTCTTT.